This T cell receptor beta chain emerged from a study of cytomegalovirus exposure and HLA in healthy donors. In the PCR, 60 Vbeta and 13 Jbeta primers were used. Measured with immunoSEQ multiplex PCR; TCRdb has only the in-frame clones, and not every one. There are about 130,000 clones in the sample; roughly 84% occur only once, and roughly 2.6% lies in the top ten. Every donor was a healthy person donating bone marrow. The germline V gene encodes CDR1 GTSNPN and CDR2 SVGIG (reference sequence). V lost 0 bases, J lost 0 bases, and 18 bases lay in between. There are 18 residues in the CDR3. The gene calls are TRBV30 and TRBJ2-1; perhaps TRBD2 as D (5 bases). Sequenced input: PBMCs. The clonotype comes from a man aged 50 to 60 in good health and CMV-seronegative. The CDR3 bases are TGTGCCTGGAGTGTACGGGTGTCGGCAGACTACTCCTACAATGAGCAGTTCTTC. It encodes CAWSVRVSADYSYNEQFF.